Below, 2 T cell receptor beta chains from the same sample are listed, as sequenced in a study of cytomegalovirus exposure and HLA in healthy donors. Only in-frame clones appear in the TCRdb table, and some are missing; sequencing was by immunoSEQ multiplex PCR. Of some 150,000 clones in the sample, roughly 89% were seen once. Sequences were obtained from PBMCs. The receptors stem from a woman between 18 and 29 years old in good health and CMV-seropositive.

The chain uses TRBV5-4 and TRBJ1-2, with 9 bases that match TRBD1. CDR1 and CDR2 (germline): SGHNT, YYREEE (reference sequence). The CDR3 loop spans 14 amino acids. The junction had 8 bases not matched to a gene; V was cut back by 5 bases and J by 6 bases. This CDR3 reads CASRPWTGADGYTF. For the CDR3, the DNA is TGTGCCAGCAGACCATGGACAGGGGCCGATGGCTACACCTTC.

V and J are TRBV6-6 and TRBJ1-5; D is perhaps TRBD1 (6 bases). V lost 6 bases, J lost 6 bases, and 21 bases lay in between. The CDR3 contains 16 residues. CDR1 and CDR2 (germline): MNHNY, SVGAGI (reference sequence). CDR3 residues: CASSPSGGGGGQPQHF. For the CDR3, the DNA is TGTGCCAGCAGCCCAAGCGGGGGAGGAGGGGGTCAGCCCCAGCATTTT.